This T cell receptor (beta chain) was captured by sequencing in a study of CD8 T cells in Susac syndrome. Points from the study as a whole: The study's TCR sequencing and HLA analysis covered a relatively small number of individuals, and the study acknowledged this.

A few counts support this clonotype. Its specificity is not known. An amount of RNA that ranged from roughly 0.45 to 1 ug was reverse transcribed with random hexamers. An immunoSEQ multiplex PCR generated amplified TCR beta CDR3 products spanning 54 Vbeta and 13 Jbeta. One entry per CDR3 protein results from TCRdb running MiXCR on the immunoSEQ multiplex PCR reads. The table has about 400,000 distinct CDR3 sequences, approximately 85% seen once. High-throughput TCR beta sequencing covered peripheral CD8+ and CD4+ T cells. Negative isolation yielded CD4+ and CD8+ T cells, and FACS enriched TEMRA cells. The CDR3 has 12 amino acids. Germline CDR1 MNHEY, CDR2 SVGEGT. V was cut by 0 bases and J by 2 bases, with 2 bases left in between.

This clonotype originated in a human donor with multiple sclerosis. The sequenced sample consisted of CD8+ T cells from PBMCs. The chain joins TRBV6-2 or TRBV6-3 to TRBJ2-7; D unresolved. The DNA of the CDR3 is TGTGCCAGCAGTTACTCGACCTACGAGCAGTACTTC. The encoded protein is CASSYSTYEQYF.